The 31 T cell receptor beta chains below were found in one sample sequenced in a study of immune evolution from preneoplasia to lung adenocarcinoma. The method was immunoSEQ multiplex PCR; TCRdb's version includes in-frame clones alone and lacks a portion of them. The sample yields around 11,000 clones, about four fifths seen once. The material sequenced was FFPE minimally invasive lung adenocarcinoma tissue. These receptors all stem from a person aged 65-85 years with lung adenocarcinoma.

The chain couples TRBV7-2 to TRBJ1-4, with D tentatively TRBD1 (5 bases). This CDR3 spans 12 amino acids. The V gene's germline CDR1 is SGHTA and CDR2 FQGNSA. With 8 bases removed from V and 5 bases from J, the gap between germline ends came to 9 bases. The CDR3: CASGRGNEKLFF. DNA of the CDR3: TGTGCCAGCGGGCGGGGGAATGAAAAACTGTTTTTT. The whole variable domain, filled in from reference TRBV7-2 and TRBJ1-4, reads GAGVSQSPSNKVTEKGKDVELRCDPISGHTALYWYRQSLGQGLEFLIYFQGNSAPDKSGLPSDRFSAERTGGSVSTLTIQRTQQEDSAVYLCASGRGNEKLFFGSGTQLSVL.

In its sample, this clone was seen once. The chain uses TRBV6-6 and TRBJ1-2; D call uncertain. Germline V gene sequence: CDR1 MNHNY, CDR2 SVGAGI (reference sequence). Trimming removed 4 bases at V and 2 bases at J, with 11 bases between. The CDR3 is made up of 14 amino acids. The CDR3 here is CASSSYQENYGYTF. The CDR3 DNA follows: TGTGCCAGCAGTTCGTACCAGGAGAACTATGGCTACACCTTC.

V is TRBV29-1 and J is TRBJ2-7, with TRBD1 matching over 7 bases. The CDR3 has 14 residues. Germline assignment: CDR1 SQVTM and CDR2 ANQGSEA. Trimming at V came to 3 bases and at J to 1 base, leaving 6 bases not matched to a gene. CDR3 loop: CSVDETGQSYEQYF. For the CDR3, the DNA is TGCAGCGTTGATGAGACAGGGCAGTCCTACGAGCAGTACTTC.

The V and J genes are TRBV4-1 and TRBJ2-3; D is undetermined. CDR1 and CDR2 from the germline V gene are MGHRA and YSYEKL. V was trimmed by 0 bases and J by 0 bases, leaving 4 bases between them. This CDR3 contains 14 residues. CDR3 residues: CASSQETSTDTQYF. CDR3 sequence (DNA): TGCGCCAGCAGCCAAGAAACTAGCACAGATACGCAGTATTTT.

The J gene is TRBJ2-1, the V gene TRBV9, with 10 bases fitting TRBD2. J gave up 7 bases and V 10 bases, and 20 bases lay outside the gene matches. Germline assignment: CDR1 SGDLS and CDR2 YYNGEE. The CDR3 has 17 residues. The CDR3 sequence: CALSTPRASGSWNEQFF. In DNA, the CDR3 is TGTGCCTTATCCACCCCTAGGGCTAGCGGGAGTTGGAATGAGCAGTTCTTC.

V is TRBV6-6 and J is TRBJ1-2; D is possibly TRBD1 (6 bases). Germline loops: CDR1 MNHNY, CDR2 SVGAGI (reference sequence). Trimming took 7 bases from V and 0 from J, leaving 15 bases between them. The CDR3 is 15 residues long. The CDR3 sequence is CASTLRTDTNYGYTF. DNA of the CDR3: TGTGCCAGCACCTTAAGGACAGATACTAACTATGGCTACACCTTC.

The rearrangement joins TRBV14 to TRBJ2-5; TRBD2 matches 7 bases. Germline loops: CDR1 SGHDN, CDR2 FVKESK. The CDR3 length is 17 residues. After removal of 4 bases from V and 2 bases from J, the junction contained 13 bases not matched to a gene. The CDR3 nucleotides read TGTGCCAGCAGCCTCCTGTGGAAAGCGGGGTTACAAGAGACCCAGTACTTC. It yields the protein CASSLLWKAGLQETQYF.

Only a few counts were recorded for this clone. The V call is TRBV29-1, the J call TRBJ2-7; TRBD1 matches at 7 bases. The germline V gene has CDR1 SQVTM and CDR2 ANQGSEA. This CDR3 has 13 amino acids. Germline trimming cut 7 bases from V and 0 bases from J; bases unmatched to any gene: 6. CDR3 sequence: CSAGTAPSYEQYF. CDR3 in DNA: TGCAGCGCCGGGACAGCTCCCTCCTACGAGCAGTACTTC.

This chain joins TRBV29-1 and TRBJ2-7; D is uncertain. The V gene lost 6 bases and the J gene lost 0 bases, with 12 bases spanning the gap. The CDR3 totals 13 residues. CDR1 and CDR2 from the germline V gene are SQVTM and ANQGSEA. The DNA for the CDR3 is TGCAGCGTCACCTCGACGAGCTCCTACGAGCAGTACTTC. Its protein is CSVTSTSSYEQYF.

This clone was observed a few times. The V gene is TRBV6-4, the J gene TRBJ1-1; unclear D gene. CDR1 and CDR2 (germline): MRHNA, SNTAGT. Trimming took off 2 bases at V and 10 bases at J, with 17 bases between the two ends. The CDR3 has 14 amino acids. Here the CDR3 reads CASSDPVARYGAFF. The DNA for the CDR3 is TGTGCCAGCAGTGACCCCGTGGCCCGGTACGGAGCTTTCTTT.

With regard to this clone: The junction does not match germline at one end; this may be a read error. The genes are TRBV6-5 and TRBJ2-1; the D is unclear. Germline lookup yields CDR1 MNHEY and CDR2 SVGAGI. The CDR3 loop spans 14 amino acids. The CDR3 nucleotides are TGTGCCAGCAGTTCGTCGACCGTCTACAATAAGCAGTTCTTC. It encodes CASSSSTVYNKQFF.

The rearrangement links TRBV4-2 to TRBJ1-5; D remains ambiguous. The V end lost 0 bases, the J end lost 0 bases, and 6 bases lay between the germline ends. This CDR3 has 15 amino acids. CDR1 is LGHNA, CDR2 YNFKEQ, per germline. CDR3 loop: CASSQDRNSNQPQHF. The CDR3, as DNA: TGTGCCAGCAGCCAAGATAGGAATAGCAATCAGCCCCAGCATTTT.

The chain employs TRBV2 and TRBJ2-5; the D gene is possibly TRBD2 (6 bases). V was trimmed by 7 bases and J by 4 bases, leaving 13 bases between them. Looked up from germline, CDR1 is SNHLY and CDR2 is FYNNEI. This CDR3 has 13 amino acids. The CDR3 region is CASIPGEVETQYF. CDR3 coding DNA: TGTGCCAGCATTCCGGGGGAGGTAGAGACCCAGTACTTC.

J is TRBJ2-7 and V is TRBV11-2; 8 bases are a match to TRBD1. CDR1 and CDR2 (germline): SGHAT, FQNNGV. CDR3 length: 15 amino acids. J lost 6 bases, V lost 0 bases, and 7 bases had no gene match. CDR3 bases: TGTGCCAGCAGCTTAGATCCCTGGACAGGGATCGAGCAGTACTTC. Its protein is CASSLDPWTGIEQYF.

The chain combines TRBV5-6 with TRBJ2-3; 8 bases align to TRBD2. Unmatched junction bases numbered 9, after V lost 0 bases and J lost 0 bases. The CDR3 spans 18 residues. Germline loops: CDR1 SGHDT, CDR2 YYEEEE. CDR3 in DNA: TGTGCCAGCAGCTTGGCGGGCACTAGCGGTTATAGCACAGATACGCAGTATTTT. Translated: CASSLAGTSGYSTDTQYF.

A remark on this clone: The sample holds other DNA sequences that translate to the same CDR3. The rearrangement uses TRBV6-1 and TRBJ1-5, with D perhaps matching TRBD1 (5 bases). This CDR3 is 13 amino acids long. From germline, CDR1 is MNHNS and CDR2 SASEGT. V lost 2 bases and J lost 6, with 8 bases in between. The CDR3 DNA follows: TGTGCCAGCAGTGAACTTGGGGGTCAGCCCCAGCATTTT. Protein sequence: CASSELGGQPQHF.

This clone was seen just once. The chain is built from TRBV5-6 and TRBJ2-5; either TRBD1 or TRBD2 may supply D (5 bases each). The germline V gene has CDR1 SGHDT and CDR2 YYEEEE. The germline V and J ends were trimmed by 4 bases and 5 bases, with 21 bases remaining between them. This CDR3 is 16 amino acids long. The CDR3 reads CASSPRAELGWETQYF. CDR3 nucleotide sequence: TGTGCCAGCAGCCCCAGGGCGGAACTAGGTTGGGAGACCCAGTACTTC.

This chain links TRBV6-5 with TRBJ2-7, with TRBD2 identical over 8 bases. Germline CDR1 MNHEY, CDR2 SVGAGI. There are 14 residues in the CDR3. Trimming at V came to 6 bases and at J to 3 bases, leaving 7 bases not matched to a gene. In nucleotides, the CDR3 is TGTGCCAGCAGGAGGAGTCTAGCGGGCTACGAGCAGTACTTC. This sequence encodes CASRRSLAGYEQYF.

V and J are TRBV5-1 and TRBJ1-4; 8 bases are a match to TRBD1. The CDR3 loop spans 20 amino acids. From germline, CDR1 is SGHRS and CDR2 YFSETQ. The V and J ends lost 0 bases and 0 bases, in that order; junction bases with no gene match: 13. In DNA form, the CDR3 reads TGCGCCAGCAGCTTGGGGGGCTGGACAGGGACCACCTCAACTAATGAAAAACTGTTTTTT. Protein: CASSLGGWTGTTSTNEKLFF.

The CDR3 loop reads CASKIGNVGYTF. CDR3 bases: TGTGCCAGCAAGATAGGGAACGTTGGCTACACCTTC. The gene calls are TRBV2 and TRBJ1-2; D call uncertain. The germline CDR1 and CDR2 sequences are SNHLY and FYNNEI. Trimming took off 7 bases at V and 7 bases at J, with 13 bases between the two ends. The CDR3 is 12 residues long.

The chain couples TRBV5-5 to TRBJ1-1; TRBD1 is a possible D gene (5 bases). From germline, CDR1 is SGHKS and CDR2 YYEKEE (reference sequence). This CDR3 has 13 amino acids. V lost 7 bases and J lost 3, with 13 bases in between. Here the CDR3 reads CASYLGLDTEAFF. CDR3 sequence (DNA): TGTGCCAGCTACCTGGGGCTGGACACTGAAGCTTTCTTT.

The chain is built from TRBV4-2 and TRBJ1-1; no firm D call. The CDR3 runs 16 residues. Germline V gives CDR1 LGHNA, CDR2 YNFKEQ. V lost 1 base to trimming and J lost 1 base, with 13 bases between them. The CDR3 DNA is TGTGCCAGCAGCCAAGGAAGTCGAAACTCGAACACTGAAGCTTTCTTT. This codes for CASSQGSRNSNTEAFF.

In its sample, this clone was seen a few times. The CDR3 spells CASSLSAVGWWVRGTEAFF. For the CDR3, the DNA is TGTGCCAGCAGTTTATCGGCGGTTGGGTGGTGGGTACGCGGCACTGAAGCTTTCTTT. J is TRBJ1-1 and V is TRBV28; the D is unclear. V was clipped by 1 base and J by 4 bases, with 25 bases between them. This CDR3 spans 19 amino acids. Germline V lookup: CDR1 MDHEN, CDR2 SYDVKM.

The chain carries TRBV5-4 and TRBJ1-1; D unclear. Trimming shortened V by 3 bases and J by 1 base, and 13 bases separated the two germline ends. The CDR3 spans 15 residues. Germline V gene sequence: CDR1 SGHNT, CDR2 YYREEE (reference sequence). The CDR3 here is CASSSREGRNTEAFF. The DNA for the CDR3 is TGTGCCAGCAGCTCCCGGGAAGGGAGGAACACTGAAGCTTTCTTT.

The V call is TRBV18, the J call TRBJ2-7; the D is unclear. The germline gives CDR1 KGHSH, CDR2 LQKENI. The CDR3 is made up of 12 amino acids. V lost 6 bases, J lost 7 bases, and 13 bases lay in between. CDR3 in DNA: TGTGCCAGCTCCCAAGCCCGCGGTGAGCAGTACTTC. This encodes CASSQARGEQYF.

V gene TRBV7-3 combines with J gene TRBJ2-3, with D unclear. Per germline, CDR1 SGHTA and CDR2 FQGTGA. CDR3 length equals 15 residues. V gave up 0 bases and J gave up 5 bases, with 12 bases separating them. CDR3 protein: CASSLTGNRVDTQYF. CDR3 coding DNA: TGTGCCAGCAGCTTAACCGGCAATCGGGTAGATACGCAGTATTTT.

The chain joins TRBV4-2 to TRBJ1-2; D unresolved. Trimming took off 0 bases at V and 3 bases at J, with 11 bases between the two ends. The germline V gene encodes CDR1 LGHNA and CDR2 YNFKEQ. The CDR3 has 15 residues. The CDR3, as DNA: TGTGCCAGCAGCCAAGATAGCCGGAGCGACTATGGCTACACCTTC. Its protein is CASSQDSRSDYGYTF.

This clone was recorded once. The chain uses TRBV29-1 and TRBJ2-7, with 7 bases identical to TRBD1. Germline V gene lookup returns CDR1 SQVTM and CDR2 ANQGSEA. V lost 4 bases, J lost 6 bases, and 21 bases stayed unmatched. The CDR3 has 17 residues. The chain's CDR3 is CSVVDIILGTAWGEQYF. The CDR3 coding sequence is TGCAGCGTTGTTGATATCATCCTCGGGACAGCCTGGGGCGAGCAGTACTTC.

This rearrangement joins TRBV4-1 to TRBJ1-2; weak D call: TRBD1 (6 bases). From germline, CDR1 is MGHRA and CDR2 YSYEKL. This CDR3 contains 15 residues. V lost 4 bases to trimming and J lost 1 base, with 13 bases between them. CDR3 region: CASSPPYRVNYGYTF. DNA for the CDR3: TGCGCCAGCAGCCCTCCCTACAGGGTTAACTATGGCTACACCTTC.

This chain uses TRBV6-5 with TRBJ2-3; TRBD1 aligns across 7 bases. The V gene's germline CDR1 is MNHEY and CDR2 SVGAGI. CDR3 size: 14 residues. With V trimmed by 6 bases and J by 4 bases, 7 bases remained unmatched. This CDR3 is CASRIGQEADTQYF. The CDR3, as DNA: TGTGCCAGCAGAATCGGACAGGAGGCAGATACGCAGTATTTT.

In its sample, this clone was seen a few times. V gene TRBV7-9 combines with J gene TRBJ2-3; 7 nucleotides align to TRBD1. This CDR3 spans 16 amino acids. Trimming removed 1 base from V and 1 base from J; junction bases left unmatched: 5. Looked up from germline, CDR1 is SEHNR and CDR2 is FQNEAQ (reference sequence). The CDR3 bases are TGTGCCAGCAGCTTAGTCACAGGGGACCGCACAGATACGCAGTATTTT. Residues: CASSLVTGDRTDTQYF.